This T cell receptor beta chain was recorded in a study of blood T cell repertoires in COVID-19. Study overall: Sites in the United States, Italy and Spain provided acute and convalescent COVID-19 samples.

Seattle enrolled patients during active infection and tracked them longitudinally. This CDR3 has 15 amino acids. The V segment lost 8 bases and the J segment 1 base; nucleotides outside the gene matches: 11. Germline V gene data show CDR1 as SGHKS and CDR2 as YYEKEE (reference sequence). In the original workflow: Estimated nucleated cell counts came from reference gene primer amplification. TCRdb's table, derived via immunoSEQ multiplex PCR, lists solely in-frame clones and lacks some. V and J calls and clone size are copied from that table; D and trimming were computed from the DNA. The sample carries about 200,000 clones, about 76% recorded once.

The chain employs TRBV5-5 and TRBJ1-1; 7 bases are shared with TRBD1. The source of this sequence is a woman between 35 and 50 years old with COVID-19, enrolled during active disease. The specimen sequenced was peripheral blood. The CDR3 DNA follows: TGTGCCAGTAGACGGGACAGACCATCGAACACTGAAGCTTTCTTT. Residues: CASRRDRPSNTEAFF.